Below, 13 T cell receptor beta chains from the same sample are listed, as sequenced in a study of blood T cell repertoires in COVID-19. Assay: immunoSEQ multiplex PCR; the TCRdb copy retains only in-frame clones and omits some. The data show fewer than 45,000 clones, with 85% to 95% seen just once and roughly two fifths held by the top ten. Specimen: peripheral blood. The receptors come from a man in his sixties with active or convalescent COVID-19.

The V and J genes are TRBV10-3 and TRBJ2-2, with D possibly TRBD2 on 6 matching bases. V lost 6 bases and J lost 4, with 21 bases in between. This CDR3 has 17 residues. The germline CDR1 and CDR2 sequences are ENHRY and SYGVKD. The CDR3, as DNA: TGTGCCATCAGGAATAGTCGACCGGGACTGAGCACCGGGGAGCTGTTTTTT. Protein sequence: CAIRNSRPGLSTGELFF.

V usage is TRBV6-2 or TRBV6-3 and J usage is TRBJ1-6; D unresolved. The CDR3 loop spans 16 amino acids. CDR1 and CDR2 (germline): MNHEY, SVGEGT. Trimming shortened V by 6 bases and J by 0 bases, and 12 bases separated the two germline ends. This CDR3 reads CASSLTESSYNSPLHF. The CDR3 nucleotides are TGTGCCAGCAGCCTCACTGAGAGCTCCTATAATTCACCCCTCCACTTT.

The chain uses TRBV3-1 (or the pseudogene TRBV3-2) and TRBJ2-1; TRBD2 matches 14 bases. The trim removed 1 base at V and 8 bases at J, leaving 7 bases unmatched. CDR3 length: 17 residues. Germline CDR1 reads LGHDT; CDR2 reads YNNKEL (reference sequence). The CDR3 loop reads CASSQGTTSGGAHEQFF. The CDR3 DNA sequence: TGTGCCAGCAGCCAAGGAACGACTAGCGGGGGGGCCCATGAGCAGTTCTTC.

This sequence joins TRBV6-5 and TRBJ2-2; D may be TRBD1 (6 bases). Germline V lookup: CDR1 MNHEY, CDR2 SVGAGI. Trimming pared 2 bases from V and 4 bases from J, leaving 14 bases between. The CDR3 contains 16 residues. The CDR3 loop reads CASSYTDRLPTGELFF. CDR3 sequence (DNA): TGTGCCAGCAGTTACACCGACAGGCTTCCCACCGGGGAGCTGTTTTTT.

This clone occurred once. The chain combines TRBV18 with TRBJ1-3, with 8 bases lining up with TRBD1. CDR1 and CDR2 (germline): KGHSH, LQKENI. Unmatched junction bases numbered 0, after V lost 6 bases and J lost 2 bases. This CDR3 spans 13 amino acids. The DNA of the CDR3 is TGTGCCAGCTCGACAGGGGCTGGAAACACCATATATTTT. Amino acid sequence: CASSTGAGNTIYF. Together with reference TRBV18 and TRBJ1-3, the CDR3 gives the full variable domain: NAGVMQNPRHLVRRRGQEARLRCSPMKGHSHVYWYRQLPEEGLKFMVYLQKENIIDESGMPKERFSAEFPKEGPSILRIQQVVRGDSAAYFCASSTGAGNTIYFGEGSWLTVV.

The chain carries TRBV6-6 and TRBJ2-2; D may be TRBD1 (5 bases). From germline, CDR1 is MNHNY and CDR2 SVGAGI (reference sequence). The CDR3 runs 15 residues. Trimming shortened V by 3 bases and J by 6 bases, and 14 bases separated the two germline ends. CDR3 sequence: CASSYSPGKAGELFF. The CDR3 DNA is TGTGCCAGCAGTTATTCGCCAGGGAAGGCCGGGGAGCTGTTTTTT.

J is TRBJ2-7 and V is TRBV6-5, with D uncertain. Germline CDR1 MNHEY, CDR2 SVGAGI. The germline V and J ends were trimmed by 4 bases and 1 base, with 8 bases remaining between them. The CDR3 is 13 residues long. DNA for the CDR3: TGTGCCAGCAGTTTCGTGAGGTCCTACGAGCAGTACTTC. This encodes CASSFVRSYEQYF.

CDR3 coding DNA: TGTGCCAGTAGTAGCTACCCCGGTACCCGCAATGAGCAGTTCTTC. Its translation: CASSSYPGTRNEQFF. The genes are TRBV19 and TRBJ2-1, with D uncertain. The CDR3 is made up of 15 amino acids. V was clipped by 4 bases and J by 6 bases, with 16 bases between them. Germline CDR1 LNHDA, CDR2 SQIVND (reference sequence).

The chain carries TRBV5-8 and TRBJ2-3; 9 bases fit TRBD2. The germline CDR1 and CDR2 sequences are SGHTS and YDEGEE. Trimming cost V 3 bases and J 3 bases; bases outside gene matches: 2. The CDR3 length is 14 residues. The CDR3: CASSYLAGTDTQYF. The DNA for the CDR3 is TGTGCCAGCAGCTACCTAGCGGGAACAGATACGCAGTATTTT.

The J gene is TRBJ2-1, the V gene TRBV7-9; the D gene is possibly TRBD2 (6 bases). This CDR3 comprises 17 residues. CDR1 is SEHNR and CDR2 is FQNEAQ in the germline V gene (reference sequence). V was trimmed by 5 bases and J by 6 bases, leaving 23 bases between them. The CDR3 sequence is CASSPAGWELSSNEQFF. CDR3 bases: TGTGCCAGCAGCCCCGCGGGGTGGGAATTATCAAGCAATGAGCAGTTCTTC.

This sequence joins TRBV9 and TRBJ1-1; the match to TRBD1 covers 7 bases. CDR3 length: 15 amino acids. Looked up from germline, CDR1 is SGDLS and CDR2 is YYNGEE. V shed 3 bases and J 3 bases; nucleotides not matched to a gene: 8. The CDR3 sequence: CASSAIGGVDTEAFF. The CDR3 region has the DNA TGTGCCAGCAGCGCGATAGGGGGCGTGGACACTGAAGCTTTCTTT.

At least ten counts were recorded for this clone. The gene calls are TRBV10-2 and TRBJ1-2, with D maybe TRBD1 (5 bases). CDR1 is WSHSY and CDR2 is SAAADI in the germline V gene. V lost 3 bases and J lost 4, with 12 bases in between. CDR3 length: 14 amino acids. This CDR3 reads CASSEMGGSYGYTF. As DNA, the CDR3 is TGCGCCAGCAGTGAAATGGGGGGGTCCTATGGCTACACCTTC.

The chain uses TRBV28 and TRBJ1-5; D gene unclear. V lost 4 bases and J 0 bases, leaving 7 bases between the germline ends. The CDR3 loop spans 14 amino acids. CDR1 and CDR2 (germline): MDHEN, SYDVKM. DNA for the CDR3: TGTGCCAGCAGTTACAGCAATAGCAATCAGCCCCAGCATTTT. Translating gives CASSYSNSNQPQHF.